These T cell receptor beta chains were read from a single sample in a study of blood T cell repertoires in COVID-19. Measured with immunoSEQ multiplex PCR; TCRdb has only the in-frame clones, and not every one. In the table there are about 52,000 clones, about 92% of which are singletons. Source material: peripheral blood. Receptors were obtained from a human donor in a cohort sampled during active COVID-19. The CDR3 runs from the conserved cysteine through the conserved F or W. The D gene is left open where the match is weak. Where a row states a size, it is once, few, many or the class of an expanded clone; other rows omit it.

abundance: -; j_gene: TRBJ2-3; v_gene: TRBV9; d_gene: -; CDR3nt: TGTGCCAGCAGCGTAGACGGGAGTAGGGCAGATACGCAGTATTTT; CDR3aa: CASSVDGSRADTQYF
abundance: -; j_gene: TRBJ1-3; v_gene: TRBV11-3; d_gene: TRBD1; CDR3nt: TGTGCCAGCAGCAGACGACAGGGGGACACCATATATTTT; CDR3aa: CASSRRQGDTIYF
abundance: -; j_gene: TRBJ1-1; v_gene: TRBV2; d_gene: -; CDR3nt: TGTGCCAGCAGTGAAGTTTCCAGGGGGAACACTGAAGCTTTCTTT; CDR3aa: CASSEVSRGNTEAFF
abundance: once; j_gene: TRBJ1-2; v_gene: TRBV6-1; d_gene: -; CDR3nt: TGTGCCAGCAGTGAAGTTACGACCCCAGGAGGCTACACCTTC; CDR3aa: CASSEVTTPGGYTF
abundance: -; j_gene: TRBJ2-3; v_gene: TRBV4-2; d_gene: TRBD2; CDR3nt: TGTGCCAGCAGCCAAGTTGTTAGCGGGAGTGCAGATACGCAGTATTTT; CDR3aa: CASSQVVSGSADTQYF
abundance: -; j_gene: TRBJ2-7; v_gene: TRBV5-1; d_gene: TRBD1; CDR3nt: TGCGCCAGCAGCCCAATAGGGGCAGGGGGCTCCTACGAGCAGTACTTC; CDR3aa: CASSPIGAGGSYEQYF
abundance: -; j_gene: TRBJ1-3; v_gene: TRBV19; d_gene: -; CDR3nt: TGTGCCAGTATCCCGACAAGCTCTGGAAACACCATATATTTT; CDR3aa: CASIPTSSGNTIYF
abundance: few; j_gene: TRBJ2-1; v_gene: TRBV27; d_gene: TRBD2; CDR3nt: TGTGCCAGCAGTATAACCGGGACTAGCGGGAGGAATGAGCAGTTCTTC; CDR3aa: CASSITGTSGRNEQFF
abundance: -; j_gene: TRBJ1-3; v_gene: TRBV2; d_gene: TRBD1; CDR3nt: TGTGCCAGCACCCCACAGGGGGTCAACTCTGGAAACACCATATATTTT; CDR3aa: CASTPQGVNSGNTIYF
abundance: -; j_gene: TRBJ2-3; v_gene: TRBV7-3; d_gene: -; CDR3nt: TGTGCCAGCAGCTTGAGCAGGGATGGCACAGATACGCAGTATTTT; CDR3aa: CASSLSRDGTDTQYF
abundance: -; j_gene: TRBJ2-5; v_gene: TRBV5-1; d_gene: -; CDR3nt: TGCGCCAGCAGCTTCCAAACTAGTTGGGAGACCCAGTACTTC; CDR3aa: CASSFQTSWETQYF
abundance: -; j_gene: TRBJ2-1; v_gene: TRBV5-1; d_gene: -; CDR3nt: TGCGCCAGCAGCTTGCTGACAGGCAACAATGAGCAGTTCTTC; CDR3aa: CASSLLTGNNEQFF
abundance: -; j_gene: TRBJ2-1; v_gene: TRBV9; d_gene: TRBD2; CDR3nt: TGTGCCAGCAGCGTAGGGGCATGGGGGACTAGCGCCAGCAGCTCCTACAATGAGCAGTTCTTC; CDR3aa: CASSVGAWGTSASSSYNEQFF
abundance: -; j_gene: TRBJ1-6; v_gene: TRBV15; d_gene: -; CDR3nt: TGTGCCACCAGCAGAGATTCCCGTAATTCACCCCTCCACTTT; CDR3aa: CATSRDSRNSPLHF
abundance: -; j_gene: TRBJ1-1; v_gene: TRBV7-9; d_gene: -; CDR3nt: TGTGCCAGCAGCTTAGCAGGACAGACGAACACTGAAGCTTTCTTT; CDR3aa: CASSLAGQTNTEAFF
abundance: -; j_gene: TRBJ2-7; v_gene: TRBV11-2; d_gene: -; CDR3nt: TGTGCCAGCAGCAGACCTAAACTGAGGGGGGAGCAGTACTTC; CDR3aa: CASSRPKLRGEQYF
abundance: -; j_gene: TRBJ1-2; v_gene: TRBV29-1; d_gene: TRBD1; CDR3nt: TGCAGCGTTGAAGGACAGGGGGTTGGCTACACCTTC; CDR3aa: CSVEGQGVGYTF
abundance: -; j_gene: TRBJ2-7; v_gene: TRBV2; d_gene: TRBD1; CDR3nt: TGTGCCAGCGTTGTTGGGACAGGGCCCTACGAGCAGTACTTC; CDR3aa: CASVVGTGPYEQYF
abundance: -; j_gene: TRBJ1-1; v_gene: TRBV27; d_gene: -; CDR3nt: TGTGCCAGCAGTTTTAACATCAAGATGAACACTGAAGCTTTCTTT; CDR3aa: CASSFNIKMNTEAFF
abundance: -; j_gene: TRBJ1-6; v_gene: TRBV5-4; d_gene: -; CDR3nt: TGTGCCAGCAGCTTCGCAGGGATCTATAATTCACCCCTCCACTTT; CDR3aa: CASSFAGIYNSPLHF
abundance: -; j_gene: TRBJ1-3; v_gene: TRBV10-3; d_gene: TRBD1; CDR3nt: TGTGCCATCAGTCCAGATAGGGACAGGGATCCCTCTACCTCTGGAAACACCATATATTTT; CDR3aa: CAISPDRDRDPSTSGNTIYF
abundance: -; j_gene: TRBJ2-3; v_gene: TRBV12-3/TRBV12-4; d_gene: -; CDR3nt: TGTGCCAGCAGCCTCGTCCGAGCAGATACGCAGTATTTT; CDR3aa: CASSLVRADTQYF
abundance: -; j_gene: TRBJ2-2; v_gene: TRBV30; d_gene: TRBD2; CDR3nt: TGTGCCTGGAGTGTACCCCGCGGCGGGGGGCCTACCACCGGGGAGCTGTTTTTT; CDR3aa: CAWSVPRGGGPTTGELFF
abundance: -; j_gene: TRBJ1-1; v_gene: TRBV4-2; d_gene: TRBD1; CDR3nt: TGTGCCAGCAGCCAAGACAACAGGGGAGAGGCTGAAGCTTTCTTT; CDR3aa: CASSQDNRGEAEAFF
abundance: -; j_gene: TRBJ2-7; v_gene: TRBV6-5; d_gene: -; CDR3nt: TGTGCCAGCAGGGCCGCGGGGGCGGGGGAGCAGTACTTC; CDR3aa: CASRAAGAGEQYF
abundance: -; j_gene: TRBJ2-7; v_gene: TRBV21-1; d_gene: -; CDR3nt: TGTGCCAGCAACAGCTACGAGCAGTACTTC; CDR3aa: CASNSYEQYF
abundance: -; j_gene: TRBJ2-7; v_gene: TRBV12-2; d_gene: -; CDR3nt: TGTGCAAGTCCCTCGTGTGAAGCGGGAGGGACCTACGAGCAGTACTTC; CDR3aa: CASPSCEAGGTYEQYF
abundance: -; j_gene: TRBJ1-5; v_gene: TRBV4-1; d_gene: -; CDR3nt: TGCGCCAGCAGCCAAGACTCCCGGGGGCCCCAGCATTTT; CDR3aa: CASSQDSRGPQHF
abundance: -; j_gene: TRBJ2-3; v_gene: TRBV4-2; d_gene: -; CDR3nt: TGTGCCAGCAGCCAAGATTTCTTCCGGGCAGGGGTAGATACGCAGTATTTT; CDR3aa: CASSQDFFRAGVDTQYF
abundance: -; j_gene: TRBJ1-1; v_gene: TRBV7-9; d_gene: -; CDR3nt: TGTGCCAGCAGCTTGGGGAGCTTGAACACTGAAGCTTTCTTT; CDR3aa: CASSLGSLNTEAFF
abundance: -; j_gene: TRBJ1-2; v_gene: TRBV27; d_gene: TRBD1; CDR3nt: TGTGCCAGCAGACCACTAGGACAGGCCTATGGCTACACCTTC; CDR3aa: CASRPLGQAYGYTF